A selection of T cell receptor beta chains follows, all from one sample in a study of cytomegalovirus exposure and HLA in healthy donors. The assay was immunoSEQ multiplex PCR, and TCRdb's table has in-frame clones only and misses some. The table shows roughly 180,000 clones, with more than 65% occurring only once. Sequencing was performed on PBMCs. The receptors here all came from a man under 40 in good health and CMV-seronegative. The CDR3 runs from the conserved cysteine through the conserved F or W. D genes are given only for firm matches. Only some rows state a clone size, as once, few, many or a class for expanded clones.

>TRBD1|TRBV5-1|TRBJ2-5|.
CASTTGGTGGAETQYF
TGCGCCAGCACCACGGGGGGAACAGGGGGCGCGGAGACCCAGTACTTC
>TRBD1|TRBV27|TRBJ2-7|.
CASSPPTGTGTYEQYF
TGTGCCAGCAGTCCTCCAACCGGGACAGGGACCTACGAGCAGTACTTC
>.|TRBV19|TRBJ1-5|once
CASSIGGQPQHF
TGTGCCAGTAGTATAGGCGGTCAGCCCCAGCATTTT
>TRBD1|TRBV10-3|TRBJ1-1|few
CATINRGRDEAFF
TGTGCCACAATAAACAGGGGGCGAGATGAAGCTTTCTTT
>TRBD1|TRBV4-2|TRBJ2-2|.
CASSQGGQGAISNTGELFF
TGTGCCAGCAGCCAAGGGGGACAGGGGGCAATTTCGAACACCGGGGAGCTGTTTTTT
>TRBD1|TRBV6-1|TRBJ1-4|.
CASSETGGGEKLFF
TGTGCCAGCAGTGAGACAGGGGGCGGTGAAAAACTGTTTTTT
>.|TRBV5-1|TRBJ2-6|.
CASSLVLDRYHGANVLTF
TGCGCCAGCAGCTTGGTCCTTGACAGGTATCATGGGGCCAACGTCCTGACTTTC
>.|TRBV6-1|TRBJ1-5|few
CAVTVSTVGNQPQHF
TGTGCCGTAACAGTTTCGACCGTGGGCAATCAGCCCCAGCATTTT
>.|TRBV5-1|TRBJ2-3|.
CASKSRGGVTDTQYF
TGCGCCAGCAAGTCCCGGGGAGGCGTCACAGATACGCAGTATTTT
>.|TRBV25-1|TRBJ1-1|.
CASSPRGSASYTEAFF
TGTGCCAGCAGTCCACGAGGCAGCGCCAGTTACACTGAAGCTTTCTTT
>TRBD1|TRBV5-4|TRBJ1-2|.
CASSLRGTGSNGYTF
TGTGCCAGCAGCTTGAGAGGGACAGGGAGTAATGGCTACACCTTC
>TRBD1|TRBV28|TRBJ2-7|few
CASSSRDRASYEQYF
TGTGCCAGCAGTTCCCGGGACAGGGCGTCCTACGAGCAGTACTTC